The 8 T cell receptor beta chains given below trace back to one sample, sequenced in a study of PD-L1 blockade in urothelial cancer. Some clones are missing from TCRdb's copy, which holds only in-frame ones; the method was immunoSEQ multiplex PCR. The sample records tens of thousands of clones, around 84% being singletons. The sample here was PBMCs, taken around atezolizumab (anti-PD-L1) treatment. The source of these receptors is a man over 45 with urothelial cancer.

The chain carries TRBV28 and TRBJ1-5, with D possibly being TRBD1 (5 bases). CDR3 size: 16 residues. V was pared by 3 bases and J by 1 base, with 13 bases between. The germline CDR1 and CDR2 sequences are MDHEN and SYDVKM. The CDR3 reads CASSFWRTGSNQPQHF. In DNA, the CDR3 is TGTGCCAGCAGTTTTTGGCGAACAGGAAGCAATCAGCCCCAGCATTTT. Together with reference TRBV28 and TRBJ1-5, the CDR3 gives the full variable domain: DVKVTQSSRYLVKRTGEKVFLECVQDMDHENMFWYRQDPGLGLRLIYFSYDVKMKEKGDIPEGYSVSREKKERFSLILESASTNQTSMYLCASSFWRTGSNQPQHFGDGTRLSIL.

The V and J genes are TRBV2 and TRBJ2-5, with TRBD1 matching 8 bases. The CDR3 sequence is 13 residues long. V was clipped by 6 bases and J by 3 bases; unmatched bases: 3. Looked up from germline, CDR1 is SNHLY and CDR2 is FYNNEI. The CDR3 region has the DNA TGTGCCAGCAGGACAGGGGAAAAAGAGACCCAGTACTTC. This sequence encodes CASRTGEKETQYF.

The chain uses TRBV7-3 and TRBJ2-1; D possibly corresponds to TRBD2 (6 bases). The V end was cut by 0 bases, the J end by 13 bases, with 13 bases between. In germline, CDR1 is SGHTA, CDR2 FQGTGA. This CDR3 is 13 amino acids long. This CDR3 is CASSLTFTGEQFF. In DNA, the CDR3 is TGTGCCAGCAGCTTAACGTTCACGGGAGAACAGTTCTTC.

The rearrangement joins TRBV11-3 to TRBJ1-6; 10 bases match TRBD1. Germline CDR1 reads SGHNT; CDR2 reads YENEEA. J lost 7 bases, V lost 11 bases, and 20 bases had no gene match. This CDR3 is 18 amino acids long. The CDR3 nucleotides are TGTGCCCCCGGGGTGAGACAGGGGGCGCGTGACGGGAATTCACCCCTCCACTTT. Translated: CAPGVRQGARDGNSPLHF.

The chain uses TRBV7-9 and TRBJ1-5, with 11 bases matching TRBD1. The CDR3 length is 18 residues. The V gene end was trimmed by 1 base and the J gene end by 5 bases; junction bases not matched to a gene: 10. The germline gives CDR1 SEHNR, CDR2 FQNEAQ (reference sequence). CDR3 sequence reads: CASSLGWTGGGRYQPQHF. Here the CDR3 DNA reads TGTGCCAGCAGCTTAGGTTGGACAGGGGGCGGTCGATATCAGCCCCAGCATTTT. Looking up the rest from reference TRBV7-9 and TRBJ1-5 gives the full variable domain: DTGVSQNPRHKITKRGQNVTFRCDPISEHNRLYWYRQTLGQGPEFLTYFQNEAQLEKSRLLSDRFSAERPKGSFSTLEIQRTEQGDSAMYLCASSLGWTGGGRYQPQHFGDGTRLSIL.

The V gene is TRBV7-8, the J gene TRBJ1-1, with unresolved D. This CDR3 is 16 amino acids long. Germline CDR1 SGHVS, CDR2 FQNEAQ. V was cut by 1 base and J by 5 bases, with 17 bases left in between. The CDR3 DNA reads as TGTGCCAGCAGCTTAGTCAGCGGGTGGTCTGGGACTGAAGCTTTCTTT. This gives the protein CASSLVSGWSGTEAFF.

The chain carries TRBV4-1 and TRBJ2-5; the D is unclear. The CDR3 totals 15 residues. Germline V lookup: CDR1 MGHRA, CDR2 YSYEKL. V was clipped by 0 bases and J by 4 bases, with 12 bases between them. The CDR3 nucleotides read TGCGCCAGCAGCCAAGATCCTAGGAGTTCAGAGACCCAGTACTTC. Its translation is CASSQDPRSSETQYF.

This chain links TRBV5-6 with TRBJ1-1; D unclear. The germline V gene has CDR1 SGHDT and CDR2 YYEEEE. The CDR3 has 14 residues. V was pared by 2 bases and J by 3 bases, with 11 bases between. CDR3 amino acids: CASSFGVGDTEAFF. The CDR3 DNA sequence: TGTGCCAGCAGCTTCGGGGTCGGGGACACTGAAGCTTTCTTT.